This T cell receptor (beta chain) was sequenced for a study of breast tumors, draining lymph nodes, adjacent tissues. Whole-study results and caveats: Tumors had less TCR diversity than lymph nodes, more than nontumor tissue. Luminal-like breast cancer showed significantly higher tumor–nontumor repertoire similarity than basal-like. Data fit most tumor T cells coming from lymph node, expanding in tumor. That most tumor T cells come from lymph nodes remained unproven.

This clonotype was seen ten or more times. Its target is not known. Samples came from axillary lymph nodes draining the breast cancer. TCRdb used MiXCR to reprocess the multiplex PCR reads, holding one entry per CDR3 protein. The sample consists of 150,000 to 200,000 distinct CDR3 sequences, around a third of them appearing once. This CDR3 is 16 amino acids long. Germline CDR1 reads SQVTM; CDR2 reads ANQGSEA. V dropped 1 base and J dropped 5 bases, with 18 bases sitting between them. Sequenced material: axillary lymph node tissue. This TCR was sampled from a female donor with breast cancer. Some clones in this sample may be carry-over from other donors' samples. V gene TRBV29-1 combines with J gene TRBJ2-1; D may correspond to TRBD1 or TRBD2 (5 bases each). The CDR3: CSVEGAWGSRNNEQFF. The CDR3 DNA sequence: TGCAGCGTTGAAGGGGCTTGGGGGAGTCGGAACAATGAGCAGTTCTTC.